This T cell receptor (beta chain) comes out of a study of blood T cell repertoires in COVID-19 (dated by TCRdb to the early 2020s). Context from the whole study: Collaborator samples came from the United States, Italy and Spain and covered acute and convalescent phases of COVID-19. The prospective study material was composed of cDNA or gDNA derived from T cells, B-cell-depleted T cells, or PBMCs. Subjects who had been exposed to COVID-19, were actively infected with it, or had recovered from it provided the deeply sampled blood TCRbeta repertoires that made up the dataset. The repertoires were made available in a free public database intended to serve as a resource for research on the immune response to SARS-CoV-2. The samples were drawn from two sources: the first 160 participants of the ongoing ImmuneRACE study, and 1,000 to 1,500 subjects contributed by 6 global collaborators. Nearly every sample came with metadata listing a de-identified subject ID, COVID-19 status, age in years and sex. Where HLA class I and class II types were available, the types were taken from metadata supplied by the sample provider, not from assay-based typing.

Another Seattle source contributed samples from volunteer blood donors who had recovered from COVID-19. The collaborating institutions used their own protocols to collect whole blood in K2EDTA tubes. For TCRbeta analysis, collaborators shipped samples in one of three forms: frozen whole blood, isolated PBMCs, or DNA extracted from either of those sample types. The germline ends are 9 bases apart after V is trimmed by 1 base and J by 2 bases. From the cysteine through the phenylalanine, the CDR3 covers 14 amino acids. The DNA shown is the 42-base CDR3, in frame from base 1. CDR1 is given as SGHAT and CDR2 as FQNNGV, both from the germline V gene. Notes on this clone: The target of this receptor is not known. Base qualities are not provided; no much larger clone lies one nucleotide away.

Broad study findings and their caveats: The quantity of clinical and demographic metadata differed by source and by participant and was supplied without curation.

TCRbeta CDR3 regions were amplified from genomic DNA by means of the immunoSEQ Assay, a bias-controlled multiplex PCR. Processing in the source paper ran as follows. Nucleated cell counts per sample were estimated from amplification of reference gene primers within the assay. To quantify the absolute abundance of each unique TCRbeta CDR3 rearrangement, sequence reads were collapsed and filtered. For each sample, productive Simpson clonality was calculated as the square root of Simpson's diversity index across productive rearrangements. In its TCRdb copy, this immuneACCESS table keeps in-frame sequences only and misses some clones. Where compared with another copy, unresolved V genes explain less than half of these, and the others have no known cause. The V and J calls and the clone size are those of that table, but D and trimming were determined from the DNA. The sample has around 150,000 clones on record, 87% of them singletons. About 3.9% of the sample comes from the top ten.

The sample comprised peripheral blood. Recombination connected TRBV11-2 to TRBJ2-7, with no D gene named confidently. The clonotype originates from a woman between 55 and 75 years old who had recovered from COVID-19. The CDR3 here reads CASSLGWQTYEQYF. In nucleotide form, the sequence is TGTGCCAGCAGCTTAGGATGGCAGACCTACGAGCAGTACTTC.